This T cell receptor beta chain was observed in a study of PD-1 and CTLA-4 blockade in melanoma. Clones were sequenced by immunoSEQ multiplex PCR, and TCRdb holds only the in-frame ones, with some missing. The sample holds 32,000 or so clones; approximately 88% are singletons and the top ten take about 8.5%. Between the trimmed V and J ends, which lost 1 base and 1 base, there was a span of 4 bases. The CDR3 has 13 residues. CDR1 and CDR2 (germline): SGHNT, YENEEA. The source material was CD8+ T cells from peripheral blood, sampled before anti-PD-1 treatment. The chain couples TRBV11-3 to TRBJ1-1, with D uncertain. This TCR was recovered from a human donor with melanoma. CDR3 in amino acids: CASSLGGNTEAFF. The CDR3 DNA reads TGTGCCAGCAGCTTAGGCGGGAACACTGAAGCTTTCTTT. Using reference TRBV11-3 and TRBJ1-1 for the parts outside the CDR3, the full variable domain is EAGVVQSPRYKIIEKKQPVAFWCNPISGHNTLYWYLQNLGQGPELLIRYENEEAVDDSQLPKDRFSAERLKGVDSTLKIQPAELGDSAVYLCASSLGGNTEAFFGQGTRLTVV.